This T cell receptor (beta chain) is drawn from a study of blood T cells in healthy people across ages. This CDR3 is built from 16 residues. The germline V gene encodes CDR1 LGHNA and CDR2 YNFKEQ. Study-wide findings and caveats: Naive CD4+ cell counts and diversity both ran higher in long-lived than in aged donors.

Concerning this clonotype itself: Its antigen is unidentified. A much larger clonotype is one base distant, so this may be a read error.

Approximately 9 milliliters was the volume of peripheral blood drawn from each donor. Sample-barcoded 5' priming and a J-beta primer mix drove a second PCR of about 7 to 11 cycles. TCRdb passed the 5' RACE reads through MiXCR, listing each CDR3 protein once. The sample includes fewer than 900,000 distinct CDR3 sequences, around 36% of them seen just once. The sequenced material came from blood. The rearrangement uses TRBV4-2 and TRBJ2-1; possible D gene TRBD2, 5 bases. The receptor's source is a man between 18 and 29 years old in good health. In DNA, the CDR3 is TGTGTCAGCAGCCAAGATCTGGTAGCGCGGACCGGTGAGCAGTTCTTC. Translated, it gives CVSSQDLVARTGEQFF.